This TCR beta chain was documented in a study of Ad26.COV2.S vaccination and SARS-CoV-2 variants. Study summary: A participant enrolled in the COV1001 Ad26.COV2.S trial arm provided the sample.

Treatment of the sample: roughly 18 received Ad26.COV2.S at low or high dose, single or two shots; roughly five received placebo; per-sample allocation not given. After the first vaccine or placebo injection, samples were drawn on day 63. This CDR3 is 15 amino acids long. Trimming removed 3 bases from V and 5 bases from J; junction bases left unmatched: 10. Germline CDR1 is GTSNPN and CDR2 is SVGIG (reference sequence). Produced via immunoSEQ multiplex PCR; TCRdb's table is partial and in-frame only. This sample has about 350,000 clones, with 85% found just once. Findings of the study overall: Relative to placebo recipients, vaccine recipients exhibited elevated spike-specific TCR breadth. A substantial breadth of spike-specific CD8+ and CD4+ T cell responses after vaccination has been reported.

Note on this clone: The antigen is not known.

This clonotype originated in a person aged 18-65 years who received the Ad26.COV2.S COVID-19 vaccine or a placebo. The sequencing used peripheral blood, collected in a trial of Ad26.COV2.S vaccine versus placebo. The chain couples TRBV30 to TRBJ2-5; TRBD1 aligns across 9 bases. The CDR3 loop is CAWREWDRDRETQYF. The DNA for the CDR3 is TGTGCCTGGAGGGAATGGGACAGGGATAGGGAGACCCAGTACTTC. The entire variable domain, with the rest obtained from reference TRBV30 and TRBJ2-5, is as follows: SQTIHQWPATLVQPVGSPLSLECTVEGTSNPNLYWYRQAAGRGLQLLFYSVGIGQISSEVPQNLSASRPQDRQFILSSKKLLLSDSGFYLCAWREWDRDRETQYFGPGTRLLVL.